The clone carrying this TCR beta chain was seen a few times. Germline loops: CDR1 MNHNS, CDR2 SASEGT. Between the trimmed V and J ends, which lost 3 bases and 2 bases, there was a span of 8 bases. The CDR3 extends over 13 amino acids. Measured with immunoSEQ multiplex PCR; TCRdb has only the in-frame clones, and not every one. The sample lists some 100,000 clones, around 80% occurring once. This entry belongs to a study of blood T cell repertoires in COVID-19. Study information: Samples came from the United States, Italy and Spain, spanning acute and convalescent COVID-19.

The sample was peripheral blood. The chain links TRBV6-1 to TRBJ2-7; D may be TRBD1 (5 bases). This receptor was taken from a man aged 45-65 years with active or convalescent COVID-19. The CDR3: CASSDDSPYEQYV. CDR3 sequence (DNA): TGTGCCAGCAGTGACGACAGTCCCTACGAGCAGTACGTC.